These 22 T cell receptor beta chains came from one sample sequenced in a study of blood T cell repertoires in COVID-19. Data came from immunoSEQ multiplex PCR; TCRdb stores just in-frame clones and leaves some out. In the table there are a few hundred thousand clones, approximately 88% of which are singletons. The sequenced sample was PBMCs or T cells enriched from blood (not recorded which). Receptor source: a woman between 40 and 55 years old who had recovered from COVID-19.

The J gene is TRBJ2-5, the V gene TRBV5-1, with 12 nucleotides matching TRBD1. CDR1 SGHRS and CDR2 YFSETQ come from the germline V gene. V gave up 3 bases and J gave up 3 bases; unmatched junction bases: 3. This CDR3 is built from 15 residues. CDR3 DNA sequence: TGCGCCAGCAGCTCAGGGACAGGGGGCGAAGAGACCCAGTACTTC. It codes for CASSSGTGGEETQYF.

The gene calls are TRBV5-1 and TRBJ1-2; 7 nucleotides match TRBD1. The CDR3 spans 13 residues. Germline V CDR1 and CDR2: SGHRS, YFSETQ. The V and J ends lost 2 bases and 6 bases, in that order; junction bases with no gene match: 4. In DNA form, the CDR3 reads TGCGCCAGCAGCTTCGGGACAGAGGATGGCTACACCTTC. Protein product: CASSFGTEDGYTF.

V usage is TRBV6-5 and J usage is TRBJ2-3, with 10 bases fitting TRBD2. The CDR3 has 15 residues. Per the germline V gene, CDR1 is MNHEY and CDR2 is SVGAGI. The junction had 8 bases not matched to a gene; V was cut back by 10 bases and J by 1 base. CDR3 region: CATLLLAGGTDTQYF. Here the CDR3 DNA reads TGTGCCACCCTTCTCCTAGCGGGAGGCACAGATACGCAGTATTTT.

The CDR3 nucleotides are TGTGCCACCAGTGATTTGCGGGGGCAGTACTTC. It specifies CATSDLRGQYF. The V gene is TRBV24-1, the J gene TRBJ2-7; D is possibly TRBD2 (5 bases). Trimming stripped 0 bases from V and 9 bases from J, with 5 bases between. Germline V gene lookup returns CDR1 KGHDR and CDR2 SFDVKD. The CDR3 sequence is 11 residues long.

The chain links TRBV29-1 to TRBJ1-2; 7 bases fit TRBD1. Germline loops: CDR1 SQVTM, CDR2 ANQGSEA. Unmatched junction bases numbered 9, after V lost 6 bases and J lost 2 bases. The length of the CDR3 is 14 residues. CDR3 sequence reads: CSVQRTGSNYGYTF. Here the CDR3 DNA reads TGCAGCGTCCAGCGGACAGGATCAAACTATGGCTACACCTTC.

The J gene is TRBJ2-7, the V gene TRBV9; 8 bases match TRBD2. Germline lookup yields CDR1 SGDLS and CDR2 YYNGEE. The CDR3 covers 13 residues. The J segment lost 6 bases and the V segment lost 4 bases, leaving 6 bases of the junction unmatched. The CDR3 region has the DNA TGTGCCAGCAGCCGGGGGGGGGCTGGCGAGCAGTACTTC. Translated, it gives CASSRGGAGEQYF.

The V and J genes are TRBV11-2 and TRBJ2-1, with 8 bases identical to TRBD2. Germline lookup yields CDR1 SGHAT and CDR2 FQNNGV. The J segment lost 4 bases and the V segment lost 3 bases, leaving 5 bases of the junction unmatched. The CDR3 extends over 15 amino acids. CDR3 DNA: TGTGCCAGCAGCTTGGCTAGCGGGCCTTACAATGAGCAGTTCTTC. Translation gives CASSLASGPYNEQFF. The full variable domain, completed using reference TRBV11-2 and TRBJ2-1, is EAGVAQSPRYKIIEKRQSVAFWCNPISGHATLYWYQQILGQGPKLLIQFQNNGVVDDSQLPKDRFSAERLKGVDSTLKIQPAKLEDSAVYLCASSLASGPYNEQFFGPGTRLTVL.

The chain recombines TRBV4-3 with TRBJ1-1; tentative D call: TRBD1 (5 bases). V shed 6 bases and J shed 1 base, with 12 bases lying between them. Germline CDR1 is LGHNA and CDR2 is YSLEER. This CDR3 is built from 14 residues. CDR3 bases: TGCGCCAGCAGATTCGGACACCCGAACACTGAAGCTTTCTTT. Amino acid sequence: CASRFGHPNTEAFF.

The CDR3, as DNA: TGTGCCAGCAGCCGCCGGGACATTCAAGAGACCCAGTACTTC. It translates to CASSRRDIQETQYF. The rearrangement links TRBV7-9 to TRBJ2-5, with D possibly being TRBD1 (6 bases). CDR3 length: 14 amino acids. Trimming shortened V by 5 bases and J by 2 bases, and 12 bases separated the two germline ends. The germline V gene encodes CDR1 SEHNR and CDR2 FQNEAQ (reference sequence).

The chain links TRBV9 to TRBJ2-2; TRBD1 might be the D (6 bases). The CDR3 covers 16 residues. Germline V gene sequence: CDR1 SGDLS, CDR2 YYNGEE. The germline V and J ends were trimmed by 0 bases and 2 bases, with 11 bases remaining between them. In DNA, the CDR3 is TGTGCCAGCAGCGTAGACCCAGGGGCAAACACCGGGGAGCTGTTTTTT. Amino acid sequence: CASSVDPGANTGELFF.

The V and J genes are TRBV11-3 and TRBJ2-7; D is uncertain. V was shortened by 0 bases and J by 2 bases, with 11 bases between the two germline ends. CDR3 length: 15 residues. CDR1 SGHNT and CDR2 YENEEA come from the germline V gene. CDR3 region: CASSLEGSQTYEQYF. Written as DNA, the CDR3 is TGTGCCAGCAGCTTAGAGGGTAGCCAGACCTACGAGCAGTACTTC.

This clone has more than one count but fewer than ten. Other DNA sequences in this sample translate to the same CDR3. The rearrangement joins TRBV5-1 to TRBJ1-1; D call uncertain. The CDR3 runs 12 residues. Between the trimmed V and J ends, which lost 2 bases and 1 base, there was a span of 3 bases. The V gene's germline CDR1 is SGHRS and CDR2 YFSETQ. The chain's CDR3 is CASSLQNTEAFF. The CDR3 DNA is TGCGCCAGCAGCTTACAGAACACTGAAGCTTTCTTT.

V and J are TRBV4-2 and TRBJ2-5; possibly TRBD2 for D (5 bases). Trimming shortened V by 6 bases and J by 4 bases, and 9 bases separated the two germline ends. Germline V gene data show CDR1 as LGHNA and CDR2 as YNFKEQ. This CDR3 has 12 residues. The CDR3: CASRLDGETQYF. The CDR3 region has the DNA TGTGCCAGCAGACTAGATGGAGAGACCCAGTACTTC.

CDR3 coding DNA: TGCGCCAGCAGCCAAGAGGTGGCCCTCCCCAATCAGCCCCAGCATTTT. Amino acid sequence: CASSQEVALPNQPQHF. The J gene is TRBJ1-5, the V gene TRBV4-1; D gene unclear. V lost 0 bases, J lost 3 bases, and 12 bases lay in between. CDR3 length: 16 amino acids. Germline assignment: CDR1 MGHRA and CDR2 YSYEKL.

The rearrangement links TRBV2 to TRBJ1-1; possible D gene TRBD1, 5 bases. CDR1 SNHLY and CDR2 FYNNEI come from the germline V gene. The length of the CDR3 is 14 residues. The ends were cut back, 7 bases at V and 2 bases at J, with 14 bases in the middle. CDR3 bases: TGTGCCAGCAAACGGTTACAGGTTAACACTGAAGCTTTCTTT. This codes for CASKRLQVNTEAFF.

The chain links TRBV6-5 to TRBJ2-2; TRBD2 might be the D (6 bases). Per germline, CDR1 MNHEY and CDR2 SVGAGI. CDR3 size: 12 residues. V lost 6 bases to trimming and J lost 5 bases, with 7 bases between them. CDR3 sequence: CASSRETGELFF. The CDR3 DNA reads as TGTGCCAGCAGCCGGGAGACCGGGGAGCTGTTTTTT.

The J gene is TRBJ1-5, the V gene TRBV5-4, with D uncertain. The CDR3 runs to 14 residues. With 2 bases removed from V and 1 base from J, the gap between germline ends came to 7 bases. CDR1 is SGHNT and CDR2 is YYREEE in the germline V gene (reference sequence). CDR3 DNA sequence: TGTGCCAGCAGCTTTGTGGGCAGCAATCAGCCCCAGCATTTT. Its translation is CASSFVGSNQPQHF.

The V call is TRBV25-1, the J call TRBJ2-1; 11 bases are shared with TRBD2. This CDR3 comprises 16 residues. Germline CDR1 and CDR2: MGHDK and SYGVNS. Unmatched junction bases numbered 1, after V lost 3 bases and J lost 0 bases. The CDR3 loop reads CASSDTSGGSYNEQFF. The CDR3, as DNA: TGTGCCAGCAGTGACACTAGCGGGGGCTCCTACAATGAGCAGTTCTTC.

J is TRBJ1-4 and V is TRBV5-1, with D possibly TRBD1 on 5 matching bases. The CDR3 runs to 15 residues. The V gene's germline CDR1 is SGHRS and CDR2 YFSETQ. V lost 0 bases and J lost 3, with 9 bases in between. The CDR3 sequence: CASSLADSPNEKLFF. As DNA, the CDR3 is TGCGCCAGCAGCTTGGCAGACAGCCCTAATGAAAAACTGTTTTTT.

The chain uses TRBV30 and TRBJ1-5; D is possibly TRBD1 (6 bases). V was trimmed by 1 base and J by 9 bases, leaving 28 bases between them. Germline lookup yields CDR1 GTSNPN and CDR2 SVGIG (reference sequence). The CDR3 has 18 residues. Here the CDR3 DNA reads TGTGCCTGGAGTGACGGTTGGGGACAACACCCGTTCCAGGGGCCCCAGCATTTT. Translation: CAWSDGWGQHPFQGPQHF.

In nucleotides, the CDR3 is TGTGCCAGCAGCTTAGATTGGCGGGAGGACGCCTACAATGAGCAGTTCTTC. Protein sequence: CASSLDWREDAYNEQFF. The chain combines TRBV11-3 with TRBJ2-1; 8 nucleotides line up with TRBD2. Germline V gene data show CDR1 as SGHNT and CDR2 as YENEEA. Unmatched junction bases numbered 6, after V lost 0 bases and J lost 2 bases. The CDR3 length is 17 residues.

This chain joins TRBV7-2 and TRBJ2-7; TRBD2 agrees at 7 bases. This CDR3 comprises 14 residues. Germline V gene sequence: CDR1 SGHTA, CDR2 FQGNSA. Germline trimming cut 1 base from V and 3 bases from J; bases unmatched to any gene: 3. Here the CDR3 reads CASSLEAGIYEQYF. CDR3 coding DNA: TGTGCCAGCAGCTTAGAAGCGGGAATCTACGAGCAGTACTTC.